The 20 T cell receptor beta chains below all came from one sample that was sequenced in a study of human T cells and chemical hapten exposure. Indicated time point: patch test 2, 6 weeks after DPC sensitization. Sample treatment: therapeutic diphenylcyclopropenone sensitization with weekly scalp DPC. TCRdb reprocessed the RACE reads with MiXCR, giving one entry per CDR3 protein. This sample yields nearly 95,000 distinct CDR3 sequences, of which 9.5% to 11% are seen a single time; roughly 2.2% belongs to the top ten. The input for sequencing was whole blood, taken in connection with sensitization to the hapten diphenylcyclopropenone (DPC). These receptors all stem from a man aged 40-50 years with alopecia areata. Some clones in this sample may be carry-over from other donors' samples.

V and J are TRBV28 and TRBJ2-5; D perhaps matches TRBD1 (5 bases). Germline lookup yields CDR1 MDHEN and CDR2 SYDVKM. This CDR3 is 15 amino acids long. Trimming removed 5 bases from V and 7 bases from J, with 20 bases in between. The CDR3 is CASSAGAISGPTQYF. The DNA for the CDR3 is TGTGCCAGCAGTGCTGGGGCCATCTCCGGTCCGACCCAGTACTTC.

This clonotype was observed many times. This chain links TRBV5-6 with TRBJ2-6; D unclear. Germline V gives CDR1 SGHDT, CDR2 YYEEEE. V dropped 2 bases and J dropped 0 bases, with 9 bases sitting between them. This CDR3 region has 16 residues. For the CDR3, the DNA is TGTGCCAGCAGCTTTCTACTGCCCTCTGGGGCCAACGTCCTGACTTTC. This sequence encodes CASSFLLPSGANVLTF. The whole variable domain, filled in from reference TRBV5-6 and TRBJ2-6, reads DAGVTQSPTHLIKTRGQQVTLRCSPKSGHDTVSWYQQALGQGPQFIFQYYEEEERQRGNFPDRFSGHQFPNYSSELNVNALLLGDSALYLCASSFLLPSGANVLTFGAGSRLTVL.

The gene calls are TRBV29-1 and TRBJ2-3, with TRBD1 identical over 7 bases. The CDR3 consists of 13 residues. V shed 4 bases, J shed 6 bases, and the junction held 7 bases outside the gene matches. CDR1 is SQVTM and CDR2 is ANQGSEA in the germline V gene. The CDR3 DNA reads TGCAGCGTTGGACAGGGCCAAAGGGATACGCAGTATTTT. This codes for CSVGQGQRDTQYF.

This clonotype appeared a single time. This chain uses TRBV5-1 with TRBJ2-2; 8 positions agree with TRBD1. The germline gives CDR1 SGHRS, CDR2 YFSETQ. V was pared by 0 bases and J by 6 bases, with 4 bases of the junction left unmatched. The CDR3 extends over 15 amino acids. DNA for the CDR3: TGCGCCAGCAGCTTGGAGCAGGGGGCGGCCGGGGAGCTGTTTTTT. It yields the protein CASSLEQGAAGELFF.

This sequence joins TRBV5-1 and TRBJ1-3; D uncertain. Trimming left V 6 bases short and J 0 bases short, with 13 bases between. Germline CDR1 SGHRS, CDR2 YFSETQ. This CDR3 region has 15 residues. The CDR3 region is CASTTIGLSGNTIYF. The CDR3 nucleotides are TGCGCCAGCACAACCATCGGTCTCTCTGGAAACACCATATATTTT. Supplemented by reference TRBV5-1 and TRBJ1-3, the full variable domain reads KAGVTQTPRYLIKTRGQQVTLSCSPISGHRSVSWYQQTPGQGLQFLFEYFSETQRNKGNFPGRFSGRQFSNSRSEMNVSTLELGDSALYLCASTTIGLSGNTIYFGEGSWLTVV.

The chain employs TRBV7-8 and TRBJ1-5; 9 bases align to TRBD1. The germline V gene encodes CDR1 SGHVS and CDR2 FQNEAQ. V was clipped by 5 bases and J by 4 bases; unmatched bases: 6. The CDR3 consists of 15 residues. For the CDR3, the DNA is TGTGCCAGCAGCCGATGGACAGGGGAGAATCAGCCCCAGCATTTT. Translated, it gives CASSRWTGENQPQHF. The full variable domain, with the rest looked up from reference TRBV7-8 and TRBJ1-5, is GAGVSQSPRYKVAKRGQDVALRCDPISGHVSLFWYQQALGQGPEFLTYFQNEAQLDKSGLPSDRFFAERPEGSVSTLKIQRTQQEDSAVYLCASSRWTGENQPQHFGDGTRLSIL.

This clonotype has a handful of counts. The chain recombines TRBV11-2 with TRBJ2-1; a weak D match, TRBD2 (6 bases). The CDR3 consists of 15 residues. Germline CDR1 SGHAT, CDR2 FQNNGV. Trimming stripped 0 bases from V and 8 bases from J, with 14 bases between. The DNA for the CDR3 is TGTGCCAGCAGCTTAGATCGGGGGAAAAGGGATGAGCAGTTCTTC. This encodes CASSLDRGKRDEQFF.

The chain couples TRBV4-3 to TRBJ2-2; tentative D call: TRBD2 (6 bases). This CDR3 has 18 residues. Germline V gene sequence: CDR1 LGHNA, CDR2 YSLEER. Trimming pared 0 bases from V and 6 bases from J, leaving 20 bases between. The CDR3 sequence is CASSQDWLPGGVPGELFF. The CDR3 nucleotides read TGCGCCAGCAGCCAAGATTGGCTCCCCGGGGGTGTGCCCGGGGAGCTGTTTTTT.

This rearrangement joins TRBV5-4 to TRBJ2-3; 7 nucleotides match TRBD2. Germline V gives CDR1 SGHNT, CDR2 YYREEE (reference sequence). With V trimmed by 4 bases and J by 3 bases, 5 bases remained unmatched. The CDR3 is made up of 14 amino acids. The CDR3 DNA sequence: TGTGCCAGCAGCATGACTAGCAGTACAGATACGCAGTATTTT. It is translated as CASSMTSSTDTQYF.

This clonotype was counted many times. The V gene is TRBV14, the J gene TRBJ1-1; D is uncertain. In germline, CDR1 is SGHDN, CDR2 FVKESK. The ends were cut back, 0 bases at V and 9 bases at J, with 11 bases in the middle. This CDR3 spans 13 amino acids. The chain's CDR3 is CASSQDQRRKAFF. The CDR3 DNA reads TGTGCCAGCAGCCAAGATCAGAGACGAAAAGCTTTCTTT.

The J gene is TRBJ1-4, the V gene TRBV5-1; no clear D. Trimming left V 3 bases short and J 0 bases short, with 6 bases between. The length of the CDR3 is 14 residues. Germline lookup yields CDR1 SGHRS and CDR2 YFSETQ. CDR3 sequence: CASSSGPTNEKLFF. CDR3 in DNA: TGCGCCAGCAGCTCGGGTCCAACTAATGAAAAACTGTTTTTT.

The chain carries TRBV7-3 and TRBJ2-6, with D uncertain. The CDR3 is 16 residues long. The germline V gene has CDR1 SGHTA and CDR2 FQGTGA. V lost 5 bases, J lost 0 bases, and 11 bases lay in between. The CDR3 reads CASSLQRASGANVLTF. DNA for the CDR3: TGTGCCAGCAGCCTACAACGGGCCTCTGGGGCCAACGTCCTGACTTTC. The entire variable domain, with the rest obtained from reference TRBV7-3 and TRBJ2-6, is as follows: GAGVSQTPSNKVTEKGKYVELRCDPISGHTALYWYRQSLGQGPEFLIYFQGTGAADDSGLPNDRFFAVRPEGSVSTLKIQRTERGDSAVYLCASSLQRASGANVLTFGAGSRLTVL.

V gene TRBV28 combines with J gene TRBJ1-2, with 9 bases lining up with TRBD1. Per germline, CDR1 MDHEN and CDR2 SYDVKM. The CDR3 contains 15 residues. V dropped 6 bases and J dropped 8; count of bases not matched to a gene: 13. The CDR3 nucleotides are TGTGCCAGCAGACGGGACAGGGTTATGTACAACGGCTACACCTTC. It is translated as CASRRDRVMYNGYTF.

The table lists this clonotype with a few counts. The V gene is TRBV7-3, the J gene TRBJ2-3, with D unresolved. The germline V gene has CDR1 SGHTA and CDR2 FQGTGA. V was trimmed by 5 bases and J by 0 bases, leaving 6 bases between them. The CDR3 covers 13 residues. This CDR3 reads CASSASSTDTQYF. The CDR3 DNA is TGTGCCAGCAGCGCCTCTAGCACAGATACGCAGTATTTT.

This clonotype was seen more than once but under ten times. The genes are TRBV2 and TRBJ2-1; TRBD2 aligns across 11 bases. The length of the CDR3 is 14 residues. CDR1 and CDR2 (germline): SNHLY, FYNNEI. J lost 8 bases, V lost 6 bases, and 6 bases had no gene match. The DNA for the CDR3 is TGTGCCAGCAGGAGACTAGCGGGATTGGATGAGCAGTTCTTC. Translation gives CASRRLAGLDEQFF. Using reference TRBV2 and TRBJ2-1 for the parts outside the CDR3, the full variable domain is EPEVTQTPSHQVTQMGQEVILRCVPISNHLYFYWYRQILGQKVEFLVSFYNNEISEKSEIFDDQFSVERPDGSNFTLKIRSTKLEDSAMYFCASRRLAGLDEQFFGPGTRLTVL.

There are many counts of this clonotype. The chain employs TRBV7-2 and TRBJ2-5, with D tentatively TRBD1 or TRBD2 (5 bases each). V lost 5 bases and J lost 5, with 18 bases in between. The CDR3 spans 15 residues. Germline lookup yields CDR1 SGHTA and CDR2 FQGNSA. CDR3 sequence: CASSVDSLRVETQYF. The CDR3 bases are TGTGCCAGCAGCGTAGACAGTTTGCGGGTGGAGACCCAGTACTTC.

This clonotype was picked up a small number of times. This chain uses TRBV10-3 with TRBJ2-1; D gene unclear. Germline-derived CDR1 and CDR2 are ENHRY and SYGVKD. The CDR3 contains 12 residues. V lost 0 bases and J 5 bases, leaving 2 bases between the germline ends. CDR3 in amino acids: CAISESDNEQFF. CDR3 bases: TGTGCCATCAGTGAGTCGGACAATGAGCAGTTCTTC.

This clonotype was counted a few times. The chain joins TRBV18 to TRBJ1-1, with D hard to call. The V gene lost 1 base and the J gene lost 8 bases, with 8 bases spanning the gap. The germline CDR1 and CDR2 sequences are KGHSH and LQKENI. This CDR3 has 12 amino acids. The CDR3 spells CASSPQELEAFF. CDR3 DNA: TGTGCCAGCTCACCACAGGAGCTCGAAGCTTTCTTT.

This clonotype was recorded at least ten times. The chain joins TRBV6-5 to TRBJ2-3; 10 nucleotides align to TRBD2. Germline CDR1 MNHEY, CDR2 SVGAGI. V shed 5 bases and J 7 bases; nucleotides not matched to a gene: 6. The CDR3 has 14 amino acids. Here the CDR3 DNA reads TGTGCCAGCAGTCCGGGACTAGCGTCACATACGCAGTATTTT. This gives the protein CASSPGLASHTQYF.

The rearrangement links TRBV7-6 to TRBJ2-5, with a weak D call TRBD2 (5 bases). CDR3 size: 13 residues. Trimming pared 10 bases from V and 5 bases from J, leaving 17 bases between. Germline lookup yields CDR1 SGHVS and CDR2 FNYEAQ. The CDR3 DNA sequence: TGTGCCACCCCGAGGGAGACGGTGGAGACCCAGTACTTC. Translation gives CATPRETVETQYF.